Below are 27 T cell receptor beta chains sequenced from a single sample in a study of blood T cell repertoires in COVID-19. Clones were read by immunoSEQ multiplex PCR, and TCRdb kept only the in-frame ones, dropping some. The sample lists 200,000 to 250,000 clones; roughly 79% were seen once. The sequenced sample consisted of peripheral blood. The source is a woman of 80 years or more with COVID-19, enrolled during active disease.

The chain is built from TRBV9 and TRBJ2-7; D is possibly TRBD2 (5 bases). Germline V gene lookup returns CDR1 SGDLS and CDR2 YYNGEE. The CDR3 consists of 15 residues. V was clipped by 3 bases and J by 5 bases, with 18 bases between them. The CDR3 loop reads CASSGSGTSGDEQYF. The CDR3 DNA reads TGTGCCAGCAGCGGATCAGGTACCTCCGGGGACGAGCAGTACTTC.

The V call is TRBV19, the J call TRBJ1-2; no definite D call. Trimming stripped 1 base from V and 5 bases from J, with 14 bases between. Germline CDR1 reads LNHDA; CDR2 reads SQIVND (reference sequence). The length of the CDR3 is 15 residues. The CDR3 DNA follows: TGTGCCAGTAGTATAGGGAACATCGAGGGATATGGCTACACCTTC. It translates to CASSIGNIEGYGYTF.

The chain joins TRBV11-3 to TRBJ2-3; D is unclear. V lost 5 bases and J lost 5, with 8 bases in between. CDR1 is SGHNT, CDR2 YENEEA, per germline. This CDR3 has 12 residues. The CDR3 sequence: CASSLLGDTQYF. CDR3 DNA: TGTGCCAGCAGCCTACTTGGAGATACGCAGTATTTT.

Concerning this clone itself: This CDR3 is also generated by other DNA sequences in the sample. This sequence joins TRBV10-3 and TRBJ1-1; D remains ambiguous. CDR1 ENHRY and CDR2 SYGVKD come from the germline V gene. Trimming stripped 3 bases from V and 8 bases from J, with 7 bases between. The CDR3 extends over 11 amino acids. The CDR3 sequence is CAISEGREAFF. CDR3 sequence (DNA): TGTGCCATCAGTGAAGGCAGGGAAGCTTTCTTT.

The chain is built from TRBV12-5 and TRBJ1-2; 7 bases match TRBD1. This CDR3 comprises 16 residues. The V gene end was trimmed by 3 bases and the J gene end by 4 bases; junction bases not matched to a gene: 11. Germline-derived CDR1 and CDR2 are LGHNT and FRNRAP. The CDR3 DNA follows: TGTGCTAGTGGTTTAATACAGGGGTTCAACGCCTATGGCTACACCTTC. This gives the protein CASGLIQGFNAYGYTF.

This clone was found a few times. CDR3 DNA sequence: TGTGCCAGCAGCGCCCGATGGGGGGTGCGGTCCTACAATGAGCAGTTCTTC. This translates into CASSARWGVRSYNEQFF. The chain has TRBV9 and TRBJ2-1; perhaps TRBD2 as D (6 bases). Germline CDR1 reads SGDLS; CDR2 reads YYNGEE. V dropped 3 bases and J dropped 1 base, with 17 bases sitting between them. The length of the CDR3 is 17 residues.

The rearrangement links TRBV18 to TRBJ1-2; a weak D match, TRBD1 (6 bases). Germline CDR1 and CDR2: KGHSH and LQKENI. V was pared by 0 bases and J by 5 bases, with 10 bases between. CDR3 length: 14 amino acids. The CDR3 DNA is TGTGCCAGCTCACCACCTGGGACATCTTATGGCTACACCTTC. Protein sequence: CASSPPGTSYGYTF.

The chain is built from TRBV6-2 or TRBV6-3 and TRBJ2-7, with TRBD2 matching 10 bases. The trim removed 7 bases at V and 5 bases at J, leaving 17 bases unmatched. Per the germline V gene, CDR1 is MNHEY and CDR2 is SVGEGT. CDR3 length equals 17 residues. Here the CDR3 DNA reads TGTGCCAGCACCCCTCCAGTCAGCGGGGGGGCCTTCCACGAGCAGTACTTC. The encoded protein is CASTPPVSGGAFHEQYF.

The chain uses TRBV7-2 and TRBJ2-7; 7 bases map to TRBD2. The germline CDR1 and CDR2 sequences are SGHTA and FQGNSA. CDR3 size: 17 residues. V was clipped by 0 bases and J by 7 bases; unmatched bases: 15. The CDR3 loop reads CASSLAGAGRGLPEQYF. In DNA form, the CDR3 reads TGTGCCAGCAGCTTAGCAGGGGCGGGACGGGGACTACCAGAGCAGTACTTC.

The rearrangement joins TRBV27 to TRBJ2-1, with TRBD2 identical over 11 bases. The CDR3 is 16 residues long. Germline V CDR1 and CDR2: MNHEY, SMNVEV (reference sequence). The trim removed 6 bases at V and 3 bases at J, leaving 7 bases unmatched. The CDR3 DNA reads TGTGCCAGCAGCTCCACCGGGACTAGCGGCTACAATGAGCAGTTCTTC. As protein: CASSSTGTSGYNEQFF.

The CDR3 protein is CASSFQTGRNYEQYF. CDR3 DNA sequence: TGTGCCAGCAGCTTCCAGACAGGGCGCAACTACGAGCAGTACTTC. The rearrangement uses TRBV7-9 and TRBJ2-7; TRBD1 agrees at 7 bases. This CDR3 contains 15 residues. Germline trimming cut 3 bases from V and 3 bases from J; bases unmatched to any gene: 8. Germline CDR1 reads SEHNR; CDR2 reads FQNEAQ (reference sequence).

The chain carries TRBV25-1 and TRBJ1-5; D unresolved. Germline values: CDR1 MGHDK, CDR2 SYGVNS. The CDR3 sequence is 16 residues long. V was shortened by 8 bases and J by 0 bases, with 17 bases between the two germline ends. The CDR3 loop is CASPLFGVNSNQPQHF. The CDR3 DNA reads as TGTGCCAGCCCCCTCTTCGGGGTCAATAGCAATCAGCCCCAGCATTTT. The whole variable domain, filled in from reference TRBV25-1 and TRBJ1-5, reads EADIYQTPRYLVIGTGKKITLECSQTMGHDKMYWYQQDPGMELHLIHYSYGVNSTEKGDLSSESTVSRIRTEHFPLTLESARPSHTSQYLCASPLFGVNSNQPQHFGDGTRLSIL.

V gene TRBV7-9 combines with J gene TRBJ1-6; TRBD1 might be the D (6 bases). Between the trimmed V and J ends, which lost 5 bases and 9 bases, there was a span of 14 bases. The CDR3 has 14 residues. In germline, CDR1 is SEHNR, CDR2 FQNEAQ (reference sequence). The CDR3 spells CASSPDSSSSPLHF. In DNA, the CDR3 is TGTGCCAGCAGCCCGGACAGTTCGAGTTCACCCCTCCACTTT. The full variable domain, with the rest looked up from reference TRBV7-9 and TRBJ1-6, is DTGVSQNPRHKITKRGQNVTFRCDPISEHNRLYWYRQTLGQGPEFLTYFQNEAQLEKSRLLSDRFSAERPKGSFSTLEIQRTEQGDSAMYLCASSPDSSSSPLHFGNGTRLTVT.

The V call is TRBV18, the J call TRBJ1-5; a possible D gene is TRBD1 (5 bases). The CDR3 loop spans 13 amino acids. Trimming stripped 11 bases from V and 3 bases from J, with 14 bases between. Germline lookup yields CDR1 KGHSH and CDR2 LQKENI. The CDR3 DNA follows: TGTGCCGGGGCGGGGCCGAACAATCAGCCCCAGCATTTT. The encoded protein is CAGAGPNNQPQHF.

About this clone: The sample has other DNA sequences that encode this CDR3 too. CDR3 in amino acids: CASSSGTSGNNEQFF. The CDR3 nucleotides are TGCGCCAGCTCCTCCGGGACTAGCGGGAACAATGAGCAGTTCTTC. V and J are TRBV5-1 and TRBJ2-1, with 13 bases matching TRBD2. In germline, CDR1 is SGHRS, CDR2 YFSETQ. There are 15 residues in the CDR3. V dropped 7 bases and J dropped 5; count of bases not matched to a gene: 6. Complete variable domain (other parts from reference TRBV5-1 and TRBJ2-1): KAGVTQTPRYLIKTRGQQVTLSCSPISGHRSVSWYQQTPGQGLQFLFEYFSETQRNKGNFPGRFSGRQFSNSRSEMNVSTLELGDSALYLCASSSGTSGNNEQFFGPGTRLTVL.

This clone was observed a few times. V usage is TRBV12-3 or TRBV12-4 and J usage is TRBJ1-2, with TRBD1 as a possible D gene (6 bases). The CDR3 totals 13 residues. Between the trimmed V and J ends, which lost 8 bases and 5 bases, there was a span of 15 bases. The CDR3 region is CASYPGTHYGYTF. The CDR3, as DNA: TGTGCCAGCTATCCCGGGACACATTATGGCTACACCTTC.

The chain is built from TRBV29-1 and TRBJ1-2, with TRBD1 identical over 9 bases. CDR1 is SQVTM, CDR2 ANQGSEA, per germline. This CDR3 spans 10 amino acids. V lost 7 bases to trimming and J lost 12 bases; unmatched junction nucleotides: 6. CDR3 protein: CSGGTGFHTF. CDR3 nucleotides: TGCAGCGGGGGGACAGGGTTCCACACCTTC.

The rearrangement uses TRBV7-9 and TRBJ1-4; unclear D gene. CDR3 length: 13 residues. The V gene's germline CDR1 is SEHNR and CDR2 FQNEAQ (reference sequence). V shed 3 bases and J shed 7 bases, with 9 bases lying between them. The CDR3 protein is CASSLVAGEKLFF. CDR3 DNA sequence: TGTGCCAGCAGCTTGGTGGCGGGTGAAAAACTGTTTTTT.

This chain links TRBV10-3 with TRBJ1-1; D is unclear. This CDR3 has 15 amino acids. The ends were cut back, 6 bases at V and 1 base at J, with 15 bases in the middle. Germline lookup yields CDR1 ENHRY and CDR2 SYGVKD. CDR3 region: CAIRDDGLSNTEAFF. The CDR3 coding sequence is TGTGCCATCAGGGATGACGGACTGTCGAACACTGAAGCTTTCTTT.

CDR3 DNA: TGCGCCAGCAACGTGGAGGGGGGTACTACTAGCGGGAATTCCTACGAGCAGTACTTC. Protein: CASNVEGGTTSGNSYEQYF. The chain couples TRBV5-1 to TRBJ2-7, with TRBD2 identical over 10 bases. There are 19 residues in the CDR3. J lost 1 base, V lost 6 bases, and 19 bases had no gene match. CDR1 and CDR2 (germline): SGHRS, YFSETQ. Looking up the rest from reference TRBV5-1 and TRBJ2-7 gives the full variable domain: KAGVTQTPRYLIKTRGQQVTLSCSPISGHRSVSWYQQTPGQGLQFLFEYFSETQRNKGNFPGRFSGRQFSNSRSEMNVSTLELGDSALYLCASNVEGGTTSGNSYEQYFGPGTRLTVT.

The chain couples TRBV5-6 to TRBJ1-3; D perhaps matches TRBD1 (5 bases). CDR1 SGHDT and CDR2 YYEEEE come from the germline V gene. V was trimmed by 1 base and J by 0 bases, leaving 8 bases between them. CDR3 length: 15 amino acids. CDR3 protein: CASSLLTVSGNTIYF. The CDR3 DNA is TGTGCCAGCAGCTTGCTGACAGTCTCTGGAAACACCATATATTTT.

CDR3 DNA: TGTGCGGGAGAGGGGGCGGCTGGCTACACCTTC. This gives the protein CAGEGAAGYTF. V is TRBV28 and J is TRBJ1-2, with 7 bases lining up with TRBD1. CDR1 and CDR2 from the germline V gene are MDHEN and SYDVKM. The CDR3 is 11 amino acids.

V is TRBV19 and J is TRBJ2-1; 16 positions match TRBD2. This CDR3 has 17 amino acids. CDR1 LNHDA and CDR2 SQIVND come from the germline V gene (reference sequence). J gave up 8 bases and V 3 bases, and 7 bases lay outside the gene matches. The CDR3 region has the DNA TGTGCCAGTAGTATCTCGGGACTAGCGGGGGGGCCATATGAGCAGTTCTTC. It codes for CASSISGLAGGPYEQFF.

The CDR3 reads CASSPGFVNTGELFF. CDR3 DNA: TGTGCCAGCAGCCCAGGGTTTGTAAACACCGGGGAGCTGTTTTTT. The chain joins TRBV27 to TRBJ2-2; weak D call: TRBD1 (5 bases). Trimming left V 6 bases short and J 2 bases short, with 13 bases between. CDR1 is MNHEY, CDR2 SMNVEV, per germline (reference sequence). This CDR3 region has 15 residues.

J is TRBJ1-1 and V is TRBV27; D unclear. V dropped 6 bases and J dropped 3 bases, with 5 bases sitting between them. Germline lookup yields CDR1 MNHEY and CDR2 SMNVEV (reference sequence). The CDR3 runs 11 residues. The CDR3 sequence is CASRGDTEAFF. In DNA, the CDR3 is TGTGCCAGCAGGGGAGACACTGAAGCTTTCTTT.

V is TRBV21-1 and J is TRBJ2-3; the table assigns TRBD1, which was not confirmed against the DNA. TRBV21-1 is a pseudogene locus. The length of the CDR3 is 17 residues. In DNA form, the CDR3 reads TGTGCCAGCAGCAAACCCCCCGGAGGGGGCGTGTTAGATACGCAGTATTTT. This sequence encodes CASSKPPGGGVLDTQYF.

The J gene is TRBJ2-3, the V gene TRBV28; TRBD1 aligns across 10 bases. Germline CDR1 is MDHEN and CDR2 is SYDVKM. The J segment lost 2 bases and the V segment lost 6 bases, leaving 5 bases of the junction unmatched. The CDR3 loop spans 15 amino acids. CDR3 coding DNA: TGTGCCAGCAGCGACAGGGGGCGCAACACAGATACGCAGTATTTT. Amino acid sequence: CASSDRGRNTDTQYF.